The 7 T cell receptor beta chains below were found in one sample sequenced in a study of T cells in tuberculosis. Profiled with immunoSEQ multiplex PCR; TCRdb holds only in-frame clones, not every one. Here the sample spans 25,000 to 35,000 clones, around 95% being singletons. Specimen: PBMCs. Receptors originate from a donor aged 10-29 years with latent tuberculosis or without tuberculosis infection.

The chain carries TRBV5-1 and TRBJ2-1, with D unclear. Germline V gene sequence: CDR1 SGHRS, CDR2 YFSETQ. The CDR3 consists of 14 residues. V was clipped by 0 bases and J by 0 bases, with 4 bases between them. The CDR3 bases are TGCGCCAGCAGCTTGGAATACTCCTACAATGAGCAGTTCTTC. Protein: CASSLEYSYNEQFF.

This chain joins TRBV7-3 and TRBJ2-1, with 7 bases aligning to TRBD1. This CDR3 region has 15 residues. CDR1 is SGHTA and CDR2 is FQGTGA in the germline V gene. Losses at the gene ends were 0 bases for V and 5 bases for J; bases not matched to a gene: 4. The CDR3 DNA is TGTGCCAGCAGCTTAACCTCGACAGGGCACAATGAGCAGTTCTTC. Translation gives CASSLTSTGHNEQFF.

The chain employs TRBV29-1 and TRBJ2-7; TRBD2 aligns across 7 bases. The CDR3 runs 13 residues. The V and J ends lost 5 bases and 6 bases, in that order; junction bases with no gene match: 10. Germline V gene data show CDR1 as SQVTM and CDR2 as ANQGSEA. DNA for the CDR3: TGCAGCGTTCCTTCTAGCGGAGGCGGCGAGCAGTACTTC. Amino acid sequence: CSVPSSGGGEQYF.

This CDR3 is CASSAIPGQQAYEQYF. The CDR3 nucleotides read TGCGCCAGCAGCGCGATACCGGGACAGCAAGCCTACGAGCAGTACTTC. The chain uses TRBV5-1 and TRBJ2-7; 7 bases line up with TRBD1. This CDR3 has 16 amino acids. Trimming took 4 bases from V and 2 from J; bases not matched to a gene: 12. Germline V gene data show CDR1 as SGHRS and CDR2 as YFSETQ.

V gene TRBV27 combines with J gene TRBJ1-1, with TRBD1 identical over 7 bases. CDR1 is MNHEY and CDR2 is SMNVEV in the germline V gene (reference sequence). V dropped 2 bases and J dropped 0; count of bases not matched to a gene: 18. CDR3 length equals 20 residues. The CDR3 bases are TGTGCCAGCAGTTTAAAGTCGGTACGGACGACAGGGCTTATGAACACTGAAGCTTTCTTT. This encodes CASSLKSVRTTGLMNTEAFF.

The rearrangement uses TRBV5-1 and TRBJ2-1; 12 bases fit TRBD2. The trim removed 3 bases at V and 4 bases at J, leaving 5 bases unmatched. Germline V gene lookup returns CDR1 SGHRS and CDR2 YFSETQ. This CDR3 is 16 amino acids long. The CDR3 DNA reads TGCGCCAGCAGCTCGTCTAGCGGGGGGGCTTACAATGAGCAGTTCTTC. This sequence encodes CASSSSSGGAYNEQFF.

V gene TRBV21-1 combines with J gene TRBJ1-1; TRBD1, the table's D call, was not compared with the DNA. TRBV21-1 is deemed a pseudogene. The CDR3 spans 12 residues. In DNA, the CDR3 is TGTGCCAACGAGGACAGGTCGGCTGAAGCTTTCTTT. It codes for CANEDRSAEAFF.